Below are 26 T cell receptor beta chains sequenced from a single sample in a study of cytomegalovirus exposure and HLA in healthy donors. In the PCR, 60 Vbeta and 13 Jbeta primers were used. Generated by immunoSEQ multiplex PCR, the TCRdb table keeps only in-frame clones and is missing some. The data hold some 62,000 clones, with roughly 86% observed a single time. Sample: PBMCs. The origin of the receptors is a young man in good health and CMV-seronegative.

The chain carries TRBV7-9 and TRBJ2-2; no definite D call. The CDR3 length is 16 residues. Looked up from germline, CDR1 is SEHNR and CDR2 is FQNEAQ (reference sequence). V was trimmed by 4 bases and J by 7 bases, leaving 19 bases between them. The CDR3 loop reads CASSSLPPQKFGELFF. Written as DNA, the CDR3 is TGTGCCAGCAGCTCCCTCCCCCCCCAGAAGTTCGGGGAGCTGTTTTTT. Drawing the rest from reference TRBV7-9 and TRBJ2-2, the complete variable domain is DTGVSQNPRHKITKRGQNVTFRCDPISEHNRLYWYRQTLGQGPEFLTYFQNEAQLEKSRLLSDRFSAERPKGSFSTLEIQRTEQGDSAMYLCASSSLPPQKFGELFFGEGSRLTVL.

The CDR3: CASSARQGADNEQFF. The CDR3, as DNA: TGTGCCAGCAGCGCAAGACAGGGTGCAGACAATGAGCAGTTCTTC. J is TRBJ2-1 and V is TRBV7-9, with 7 bases aligning to TRBD1. This CDR3 is 15 amino acids long. V gave up 5 bases and J gave up 5 bases; unmatched junction bases: 9. The germline CDR1 and CDR2 sequences are SEHNR and FQNEAQ (reference sequence).

The V gene is TRBV5-1, the J gene TRBJ1-3, with D unresolved. This CDR3 has 15 residues. The ends were cut back, 4 bases at V and 0 bases at J, with 11 bases in the middle. Germline CDR1 and CDR2: SGHRS and YFSETQ. For the CDR3, the DNA is TGCGCCAGCAGCCCTACAGCCGACTCTGGAAACACCATATATTTT. Protein sequence: CASSPTADSGNTIYF.

J is TRBJ1-1 and V is TRBV5-1; the match to TRBD1 covers 8 bases. The CDR3 length is 14 residues. V lost 0 bases, J lost 7 bases, and 5 bases stayed unmatched. Germline values: CDR1 SGHRS, CDR2 YFSETQ. CDR3 loop: CASSLEGDRIEAFF. The DNA of the CDR3 is TGCGCCAGCAGCTTGGAAGGGGACAGGATTGAAGCTTTCTTT.

The V call is TRBV19, the J call TRBJ2-7; D is perhaps TRBD2 (7 bases). The germline V gene has CDR1 LNHDA and CDR2 SQIVND (reference sequence). Trimming cost V 0 bases and J 4 bases, with 10 bases left between them. This CDR3 contains 14 residues. The chain's CDR3 is CASSIEAGAYEQYF. As DNA, the CDR3 is TGTGCCAGTAGTATAGAGGCGGGGGCGTACGAGCAGTACTTC.

The chain combines TRBV6-5 with TRBJ1-1; maybe TRBD1 (6 bases). The CDR3 totals 13 residues. Germline V CDR1 and CDR2: MNHEY, SVGAGI. V lost 2 bases to trimming and J lost 13 bases, with 17 bases between them. The CDR3: CASSYGIQGLDFF. CDR3 nucleotides: TGTGCCAGCAGTTACGGCATACAGGGTTTGGATTTCTTT.

V usage is TRBV6-5 and J usage is TRBJ2-7, with TRBD2 matching 8 bases. This CDR3 region has 14 residues. V lost 8 bases to trimming and J lost 0 bases; unmatched junction nucleotides: 6. Germline V lookup: CDR1 MNHEY, CDR2 SVGAGI. The CDR3 protein is CASLRSGSSYEQYF. CDR3 DNA sequence: TGTGCCAGCCTTCGGAGCGGGAGCTCCTACGAGCAGTACTTC.

This clone has more than one count but fewer than ten. This rearrangement joins TRBV6-5 to TRBJ1-1, with D tentatively TRBD1 (5 bases). The V and J ends lost 1 base and 5 bases respectively, with 11 bases between them. CDR1 is MNHEY, CDR2 SVGAGI, per germline. CDR3 size: 14 residues. This CDR3 is CASSYWGERTEAFF. In DNA form, the CDR3 reads TGTGCCAGCAGTTACTGGGGGGAGCGGACTGAAGCTTTCTTT.

The V gene is TRBV2, the J gene TRBJ2-1, with 7 nucleotides matching TRBD1. The CDR3 runs to 16 residues. Germline values: CDR1 SNHLY, CDR2 FYNNEI. V lost 5 bases and J lost 3; bases outside the gene matches: 10. CDR3 protein: CASSLVTAGGYNEQFF. CDR3 nucleotides: TGTGCCAGCAGTCTAGTCACGGCAGGGGGCTACAATGAGCAGTTCTTC. The variable domain in full, completed from reference TRBV2 and TRBJ2-1, reads EPEVTQTPSHQVTQMGQEVILRCVPISNHLYFYWYRQILGQKVEFLVSFYNNEISEKSEIFDDQFSVERPDGSNFTLKIRSTKLEDSAMYFCASSLVTAGGYNEQFFGPGTRLTVL.

The rearrangement links TRBV15 to TRBJ2-7, with D tentatively TRBD1 (5 bases). V was clipped by 0 bases and J by 3 bases, with 9 bases between them. The CDR3 is 14 residues long. In germline, CDR1 is LNHNV, CDR2 YYDKDF (reference sequence). CDR3 sequence reads: CATSRDRVSYEQYF. The CDR3 nucleotides are TGTGCCACCAGCAGAGACAGGGTAAGCTACGAGCAGTACTTC.

This sequence joins TRBV10-3 and TRBJ2-1, with TRBD2 matching 9 bases. CDR3 size: 14 residues. CDR1 ENHRY and CDR2 SYGVKD come from the germline V gene. J was trimmed by 6 bases and V by 1 base; bases with no gene match: 1. CDR3 region: CAISELGLANEQFF. CDR3 sequence (DNA): TGTGCCATCAGTGAGTTGGGACTAGCCAATGAGCAGTTCTTC.

The chain has TRBV10-3 and TRBJ2-3; D is perhaps TRBD1 (6 bases). V lost 10 bases to trimming and J lost 0 bases, with 14 bases between them. Germline V CDR1 and CDR2: ENHRY, SYGVKD. CDR3 length: 14 residues. The CDR3 DNA reads TGTGCCAGCCCACAGGGACGTAGCACAGATACGCAGTATTTT. It codes for CASPQGRSTDTQYF.

The V gene is TRBV10-3, the J gene TRBJ2-3, with D hard to call. The CDR3 contains 13 residues. Germline CDR1 ENHRY, CDR2 SYGVKD. The V gene lost 6 bases and the J gene lost 6 bases, with 13 bases spanning the gap. The CDR3 nucleotides are TGTGCCATCAGCGCCGACTTATCGGATACGCAGTATTTT. This sequence encodes CAISADLSDTQYF.

The genes are TRBV15 and TRBJ1-1; perhaps TRBD1 as D (5 bases). CDR3 length: 14 residues. CDR1 is LNHNV, CDR2 YYDKDF, per germline (reference sequence). The V end was cut by 6 bases, the J end by 0 bases, with 11 bases between. The CDR3: CATRGPTLNTEAFF. For the CDR3, the DNA is TGTGCCACCAGGGGGCCCACTTTGAACACTGAAGCTTTCTTT.

This chain uses TRBV4-1 with TRBJ1-1, with a weak D call TRBD1 (6 bases). This CDR3 is 15 amino acids long. Trimming removed 0 bases at V and 5 bases at J, with 13 bases between. The germline CDR1 and CDR2 sequences are MGHRA and YSYEKL. The CDR3: CASSQDHQGRTEAFF. DNA for the CDR3: TGCGCCAGCAGCCAAGATCATCAGGGGCGGACTGAAGCTTTCTTT.

The chain joins TRBV28 to TRBJ1-3; a weak D match, TRBD1 (5 bases). The CDR3 runs 12 residues. Per germline, CDR1 MDHEN and CDR2 SYDVKM. The germline V and J ends were trimmed by 5 bases and 4 bases, with 6 bases remaining between them. The DNA of the CDR3 is TGTGCCAGCAGTCGACAGGGAAACACCATATATTTT. This gives the protein CASSRQGNTIYF.

The chain couples TRBV2 to TRBJ2-1, with unresolved D. The V and J ends lost 5 bases and 7 bases respectively, with 15 bases between them. The germline V gene encodes CDR1 SNHLY and CDR2 FYNNEI. CDR3 length: 14 residues. The CDR3 spells CASSSPWSSNEQFF. In DNA form, the CDR3 reads TGTGCCAGCAGTTCCCCGTGGAGTAGTAATGAGCAGTTCTTC.

This rearrangement joins TRBV15 to TRBJ2-7, with D possibly TRBD2 on 5 matching bases. V lost 3 bases and J 6 bases, leaving 12 bases between the germline ends. The CDR3 length is 13 residues. Per the germline V gene, CDR1 is LNHNV and CDR2 is YYDKDF (reference sequence). The CDR3 region is CATSSTLLGEQYF. The CDR3, as DNA: TGTGCCACCAGCAGCACTCTACTAGGCGAGCAGTACTTC.

The chain couples TRBV28 to TRBJ2-3; 11 bases match TRBD1. There are 16 residues in the CDR3. J was trimmed by 6 bases and V by 5 bases; bases with no gene match: 10. The V gene's germline CDR1 is MDHEN and CDR2 SYDVKM. The CDR3 DNA sequence: TGTGCCAGCAGTACATCACCGGGACAGGGGGTGGATACGCAGTATTTT. Residues: CASSTSPGQGVDTQYF. Filled out from reference TRBV28 and TRBJ2-3, the complete variable domain reads DVKVTQSSRYLVKRTGEKVFLECVQDMDHENMFWYRQDPGLGLRLIYFSYDVKMKEKGDIPEGYSVSREKKERFSLILESASTNQTSMYLCASSTSPGQGVDTQYFGPGTRLTVL.

This chain links TRBV7-9 with TRBJ1-1, with TRBD1 matching over 7 bases. The CDR3 consists of 14 residues. V gave up 7 bases and J gave up 0 bases; unmatched junction bases: 5. Germline V gene data show CDR1 as SEHNR and CDR2 as FQNEAQ (reference sequence). The CDR3 sequence: CASIDRAMNTEAFF. The CDR3, as DNA: TGTGCCAGCATCGACAGGGCCATGAACACTGAAGCTTTCTTT.

V is TRBV4-1 and J is TRBJ2-7; D call uncertain. Trimming took 1 base from V and 5 from J, leaving 9 bases between them. CDR1 and CDR2 from the germline V gene are MGHRA and YSYEKL. CDR3 length: 13 residues. As DNA, the CDR3 is TGCGCCAGCAGCCAAGCGGTACCCCACGAGCAGTACTTC. This gives the protein CASSQAVPHEQYF.

This chain links TRBV20-1 with TRBJ2-7; no clear D. The V end lost 6 bases, the J end lost 9 bases, and 12 bases lay between the germline ends. There are 10 residues in the CDR3. Germline CDR1 and CDR2: DFQATT and SNEGSKA (reference sequence). The CDR3 DNA follows: TGCAGTGCCGCTAGAGGAGTGCAGTACTTC. Encoded protein: CSAARGVQYF.

The chain couples TRBV29-1 to TRBJ2-3; TRBD1 matches at 9 bases. Germline loops: CDR1 SQVTM, CDR2 ANQGSEA. CDR3 length: 13 amino acids. J lost 5 bases, V lost 6 bases, and 6 bases had no gene match. The CDR3 loop is CSVGQGLLDTQYF. In DNA form, the CDR3 reads TGCAGCGTAGGACAGGGGCTATTAGATACGCAGTATTTT.

This chain joins TRBV18 and TRBJ2-1; TRBD1 matches 7 bases. The CDR3 runs 14 residues. The ends lost 3 bases at V and 8 bases at J; junction bases unmatched: 7. Looked up from germline, CDR1 is KGHSH and CDR2 is LQKENI. CDR3 nucleotide sequence: TGTGCCAGCTCACCCCTTCCTGGACAGGATGAGCAGTTCTTC. It yields the protein CASSPLPGQDEQFF.

This clone was observed once. The chain carries TRBV5-1 and TRBJ1-2; 7 bases are shared with TRBD1. Germline V gene sequence: CDR1 SGHRS, CDR2 YFSETQ. This CDR3 contains 15 residues. V gave up 0 bases and J gave up 7 bases; unmatched junction bases: 9. This CDR3 is CASSLDLGQNPGYTF. CDR3 DNA: TGCGCCAGCAGCTTGGACTTGGGACAGAATCCTGGCTACACCTTC.

The gene calls are TRBV9 and TRBJ2-7; 9 bases are a match to TRBD1. The germline V gene encodes CDR1 SGDLS and CDR2 YYNGEE. J was trimmed by 4 bases and V by 3 bases; bases with no gene match: 8. There are 15 residues in the CDR3. This CDR3 reads CASSGMGQGMYEQYF. As DNA, the CDR3 is TGTGCCAGCAGCGGGATGGGACAGGGAATGTACGAGCAGTACTTC.